Below are 17 T cell receptor beta chains sequenced from a single sample in a study of cytomegalovirus exposure and HLA in healthy donors. Clones were sequenced by immunoSEQ multiplex PCR, and TCRdb holds only the in-frame ones, with some missing. The table shows over 200,000 clones, with around 78% occurring only once. Sequences were obtained from PBMCs. These receptors were taken from a woman younger than 30 in good health and CMV-seronegative.

The chain employs TRBV6-1 and TRBJ1-2; TRBD1 agrees at 8 bases. CDR3 length: 13 amino acids. Germline trimming cut 6 bases from V and 3 bases from J; bases unmatched to any gene: 3. Germline V gives CDR1 MNHNS, CDR2 SASEGT. CDR3 residues: CASRQGADYGYTF. The DNA of the CDR3 is TGTGCCAGCAGGCAGGGGGCGGACTATGGCTACACCTTC.

V usage is TRBV2 and J usage is TRBJ1-2; 10 bases line up with TRBD1. V shed 8 bases and J 4 bases; nucleotides not matched to a gene: 1. The germline CDR1 and CDR2 sequences are SNHLY and FYNNEI. The CDR3 spans 12 residues. The CDR3 DNA reads as TGTGCCAGCGGGACAGGGGTCTATGGCTACACCTTC. Residues: CASGTGVYGYTF.

The genes are TRBV29-1 and TRBJ1-4; no reliable D call. The CDR3 consists of 14 residues. Germline V CDR1 and CDR2: SQVTM, ANQGSEA. V lost 3 bases and J 5 bases, leaving 13 bases between the germline ends. The CDR3 nucleotides are TGCAGCGTTGAGGGCTCGGCTCAGAATGAAAAACTGTTTTTT. It encodes CSVEGSAQNEKLFF. Full variable domain (remainder filled in from reference TRBV29-1 and TRBJ1-4): SAVISQKPSRDICQRGTSLTIQCQVDSQVTMMFWYRQQPGQSLTLIATANQGSEATYESGFVIDKFPISRPNLTFSTLTVSNMSPEDSSIYLCSVEGSAQNEKLFFGSGTQLSVL.

The chain has TRBV9 and TRBJ2-2; D is unclear. Trimming pared 3 bases from V and 6 bases from J, leaving 18 bases between. The CDR3 runs to 16 residues. Looked up from germline, CDR1 is SGDLS and CDR2 is YYNGEE. The CDR3 spells CASSAPGRSNPGELFF. CDR3 bases: TGTGCCAGCAGCGCCCCGGGTCGGAGCAACCCCGGGGAGCTGTTTTTT.

Comment on this clone: Other DNA sequences in the same sample also yield this CDR3. This chain connects TRBV28 to TRBJ1-3; D is unresolved. Germline V lookup: CDR1 MDHEN, CDR2 SYDVKM. Trimming shortened V by 2 bases and J by 5 bases, and 4 bases separated the two germline ends. The CDR3 has 12 residues. CDR3 region: CASSLPRNTIYF. The CDR3 DNA is TGTGCCAGCAGTTTACCCAGAAACACCATATATTTT.

Written as DNA, the CDR3 is TGCGCCAGCAGCCAACGAAGAGTTTACGGCTACACCTTC. This encodes CASSQRRVYGYTF. The chain carries TRBV4-1 and TRBJ1-2; D call uncertain. Per germline, CDR1 MGHRA and CDR2 YSYEKL. The CDR3 consists of 13 residues. The V end was cut by 2 bases, the J end by 8 bases, with 12 bases between.

CDR3 coding DNA: TGTGCCAGCAGAGGGGTGAATAATTCACCCCTCCACTTT. The encoded protein is CASRGVNNSPLHF. The chain carries TRBV2 and TRBJ1-6; D is possibly TRBD1 (5 bases). Germline V CDR1 and CDR2: SNHLY, FYNNEI. Trimming took 6 bases from V and 5 from J, leaving 8 bases between them. The CDR3 contains 13 residues.

This chain uses TRBV5-6 with TRBJ2-2; D is ambiguous. The CDR3 has 14 residues. CDR1 is SGHDT, CDR2 YYEEEE, per germline. The V end was cut by 4 bases, the J end by 4 bases, with 11 bases between. The CDR3 loop is CASSPGLFTGELFF. CDR3 nucleotide sequence: TGTGCCAGCAGCCCAGGATTATTCACCGGGGAGCTGTTTTTT. Drawing the rest from reference TRBV5-6 and TRBJ2-2, the complete variable domain is DAGVTQSPTHLIKTRGQQVTLRCSPKSGHDTVSWYQQALGQGPQFIFQYYEEEERQRGNFPDRFSGHQFPNYSSELNVNALLLGDSALYLCASSPGLFTGELFFGEGSRLTVL.

This chain connects TRBV28 to TRBJ1-4; tentatively, D is TRBD1 (5 bases). Germline loops: CDR1 MDHEN, CDR2 SYDVKM. V was shortened by 5 bases and J by 8 bases, with 18 bases between the two germline ends. The length of the CDR3 is 15 residues. CDR3 nucleotide sequence: TGTGCCAGCAGTCACGGGGACGGTGGGGGGGAAAAACTGTTTTTT. Encoded protein: CASSHGDGGGEKLFF.

This clone was seen a few times. The V and J genes are TRBV27 and TRBJ2-7; 9 bases align to TRBD2. Trimming cost V 5 bases and J 6 bases; bases outside gene matches: 11. There are 15 residues in the CDR3. Germline V gene sequence: CDR1 MNHEY, CDR2 SMNVEV (reference sequence). The CDR3 reads CASSLLGAGGLEQYF. CDR3 nucleotides: TGTGCCAGCAGTCTCCTTGGGGCGGGGGGGCTCGAGCAGTACTTC.

The chain has TRBV6-1 and TRBJ2-1; no clear D. CDR1 and CDR2 from the germline V gene are MNHNS and SASEGT. V was cut by 6 bases and J by 5 bases, with 11 bases left in between. This CDR3 comprises 13 residues. CDR3 nucleotide sequence: TGTGCCAGCAGCGGATGGGGTAACAATGAGCAGTTCTTC. As protein: CASSGWGNNEQFF.

This clone was counted a few times. The chain couples TRBV4-1 to TRBJ1-1; 10 bases match TRBD1. V gave up 6 bases and J gave up 1 base; unmatched junction bases: 5. The CDR3 is 15 amino acids. Germline V gives CDR1 MGHRA, CDR2 YSYEKL. The CDR3 here is CASRAWTGGNTEAFF. CDR3 bases: TGCGCCAGCAGGGCGTGGACAGGGGGGAACACTGAAGCTTTCTTT.

This rearrangement joins TRBV6-5 to TRBJ1-2; D is unresolved. The CDR3 runs 13 residues. Germline CDR1 MNHEY, CDR2 SVGAGI. V was cut by 5 bases and J by 3 bases, with 10 bases left in between. CDR3 sequence: CASSPQLYYGYTF. CDR3 in DNA: TGTGCCAGCAGTCCACAACTCTACTATGGCTACACCTTC.

Only a few counts were recorded for this clone. The rearrangement links TRBV10-3 to TRBJ1-5, with 10 bases that match TRBD1. Germline-derived CDR1 and CDR2 are ENHRY and SYGVKD. The junction had 5 bases not matched to a gene; V was cut back by 10 bases and J by 2 bases. CDR3 length: 14 residues. The CDR3 region is CATRQGAGNQPQHF. The CDR3 coding sequence is TGTGCCACACGACAGGGGGCCGGCAATCAGCCCCAGCATTTT.

The V call is TRBV6-5, the J call TRBJ1-5; D perhaps matches TRBD1 (5 bases). This CDR3 has 14 amino acids. V was shortened by 6 bases and J by 6 bases, with 15 bases between the two germline ends. Germline assignment: CDR1 MNHEY and CDR2 SVGAGI. The CDR3 DNA reads as TGTGCCAGCAGGCCCGGGACGGGGTCTCAGCCCCAGCATTTT. The encoded protein is CASRPGTGSQPQHF.

The J gene is TRBJ2-5, the V gene TRBV10-1; 9 nucleotides line up with TRBD2. This CDR3 has 13 residues. Germline V gene sequence: CDR1 WNHNN, CDR2 SYGVQD (reference sequence). J was trimmed by 5 bases and V by 5 bases; bases with no gene match: 3. The CDR3 region has the DNA TGCGCCAGCAGTCGGACTAGCGACGAGACCCAGTACTTC. It translates to CASSRTSDETQYF.

The chain uses TRBV28 and TRBJ2-7, with a weak D call TRBD2 (6 bases). V gave up 3 bases and J gave up 0 bases, with 12 bases separating them. There are 15 residues in the CDR3. Germline V gives CDR1 MDHEN, CDR2 SYDVKM. This CDR3 is CASSLTTGVSYEQYF. In nucleotides, the CDR3 is TGTGCCAGCAGTTTGACCACGGGGGTCTCCTACGAGCAGTACTTC. Together with reference TRBV28 and TRBJ2-7, the CDR3 gives the full variable domain: DVKVTQSSRYLVKRTGEKVFLECVQDMDHENMFWYRQDPGLGLRLIYFSYDVKMKEKGDIPEGYSVSREKKERFSLILESASTNQTSMYLCASSLTTGVSYEQYFGPGTRLTVT.